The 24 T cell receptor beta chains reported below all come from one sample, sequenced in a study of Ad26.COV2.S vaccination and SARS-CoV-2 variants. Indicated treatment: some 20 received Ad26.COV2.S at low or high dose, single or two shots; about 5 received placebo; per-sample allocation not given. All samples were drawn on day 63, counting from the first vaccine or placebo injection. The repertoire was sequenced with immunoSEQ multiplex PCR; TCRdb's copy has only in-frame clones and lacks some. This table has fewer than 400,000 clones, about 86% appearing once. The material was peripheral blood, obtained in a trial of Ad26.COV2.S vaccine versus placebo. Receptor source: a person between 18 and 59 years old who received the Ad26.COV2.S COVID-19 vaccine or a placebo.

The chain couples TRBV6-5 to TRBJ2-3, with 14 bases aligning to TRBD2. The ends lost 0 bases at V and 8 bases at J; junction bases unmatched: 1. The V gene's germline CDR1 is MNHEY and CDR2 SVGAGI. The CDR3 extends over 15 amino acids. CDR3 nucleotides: TGTGCCAGCAGTTACTCGGGGACTAGCGGGGGTACGCAGTATTTT. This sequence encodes CASSYSGTSGGTQYF.

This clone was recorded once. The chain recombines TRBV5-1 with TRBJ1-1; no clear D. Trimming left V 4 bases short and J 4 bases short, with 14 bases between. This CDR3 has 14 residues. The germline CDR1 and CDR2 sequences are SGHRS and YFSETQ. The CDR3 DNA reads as TGCGCCAGCAGCCCCGGCGCGTTGGGCACTGAAGCTTTCTTT. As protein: CASSPGALGTEAFF.

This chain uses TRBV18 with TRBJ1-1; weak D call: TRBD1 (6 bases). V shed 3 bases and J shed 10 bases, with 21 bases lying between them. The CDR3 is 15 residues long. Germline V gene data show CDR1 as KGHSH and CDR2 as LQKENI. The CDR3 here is CASSPGTPRGLGAFF. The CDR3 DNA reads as TGTGCCAGCTCACCGGGGACACCGCGTGGTTTGGGAGCTTTCTTT.

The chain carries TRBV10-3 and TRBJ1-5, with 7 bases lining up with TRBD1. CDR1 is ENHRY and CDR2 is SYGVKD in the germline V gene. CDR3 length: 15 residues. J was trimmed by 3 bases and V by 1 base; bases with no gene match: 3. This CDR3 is CAISEFRGNNQPQHF. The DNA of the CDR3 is TGTGCCATCAGTGAGTTCAGGGGGAACAATCAGCCCCAGCATTTT.

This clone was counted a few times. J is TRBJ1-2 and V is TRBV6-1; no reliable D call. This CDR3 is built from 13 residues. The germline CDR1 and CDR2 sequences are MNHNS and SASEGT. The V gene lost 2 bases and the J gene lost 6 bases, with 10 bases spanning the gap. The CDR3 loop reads CASSEKGANGYTF. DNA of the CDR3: TGTGCCAGCAGTGAAAAAGGTGCGAATGGCTACACCTTC.

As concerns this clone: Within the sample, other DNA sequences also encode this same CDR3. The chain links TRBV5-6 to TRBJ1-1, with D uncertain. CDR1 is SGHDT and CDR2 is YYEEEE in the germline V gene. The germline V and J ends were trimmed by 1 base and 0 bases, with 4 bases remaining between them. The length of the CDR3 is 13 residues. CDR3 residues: CASSLPVNTEAFF. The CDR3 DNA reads TGTGCCAGCAGCTTGCCGGTGAACACTGAAGCTTTCTTT.

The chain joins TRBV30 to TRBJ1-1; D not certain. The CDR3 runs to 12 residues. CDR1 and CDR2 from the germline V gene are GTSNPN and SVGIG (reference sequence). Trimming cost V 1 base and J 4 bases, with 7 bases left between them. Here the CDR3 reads CAWSGGSTEAFF. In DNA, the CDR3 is TGTGCCTGGAGTGGAGGGTCCACTGAAGCTTTCTTT.

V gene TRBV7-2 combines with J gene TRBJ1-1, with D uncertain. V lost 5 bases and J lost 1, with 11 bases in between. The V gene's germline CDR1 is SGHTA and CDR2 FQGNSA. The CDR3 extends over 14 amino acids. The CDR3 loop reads CASSVYTGNTEAFF. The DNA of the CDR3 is TGTGCCAGCAGCGTATATACCGGGAACACTGAAGCTTTCTTT.

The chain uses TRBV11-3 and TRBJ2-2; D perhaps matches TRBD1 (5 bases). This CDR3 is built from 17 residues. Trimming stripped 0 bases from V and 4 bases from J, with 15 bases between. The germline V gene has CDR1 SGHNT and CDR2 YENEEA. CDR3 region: CASSLDRWGPSTGELFF. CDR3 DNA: TGTGCCAGCAGCTTAGATCGGTGGGGCCCTAGCACCGGGGAGCTGTTTTTT.

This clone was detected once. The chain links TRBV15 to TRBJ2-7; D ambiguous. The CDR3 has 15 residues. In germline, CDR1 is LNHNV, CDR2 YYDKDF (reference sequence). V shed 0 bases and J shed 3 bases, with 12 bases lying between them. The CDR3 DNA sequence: TGTGCCACCAGCAGAGATAGGGAACCGTACTACGAGCAGTACTTC. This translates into CATSRDREPYYEQYF.

CDR3 sequence: CAWSVTRSEQYF. CDR3 bases: TGTGCCTGGAGTGTAACCCGGTCCGAGCAGTACTTC. The chain carries TRBV30 and TRBJ2-7; no definite D call. The germline CDR1 and CDR2 sequences are GTSNPN and SVGIG (reference sequence). The CDR3 covers 12 residues. The V end was cut by 0 bases, the J end by 6 bases, with 9 bases between.

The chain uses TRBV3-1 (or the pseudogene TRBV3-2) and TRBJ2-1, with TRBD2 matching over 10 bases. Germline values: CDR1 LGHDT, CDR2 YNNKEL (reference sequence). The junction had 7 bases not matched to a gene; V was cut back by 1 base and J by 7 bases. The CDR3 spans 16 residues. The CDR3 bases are TGTGCCAGCAGCCAAGCTCGTGTAGCGGGGGGTAATGAGCAGTTCTTC. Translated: CASSQARVAGGNEQFF.

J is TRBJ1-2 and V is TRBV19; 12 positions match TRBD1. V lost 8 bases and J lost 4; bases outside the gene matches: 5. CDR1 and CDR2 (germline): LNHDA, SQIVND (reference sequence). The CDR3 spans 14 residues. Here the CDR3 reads CASSRDRGLYGYTF. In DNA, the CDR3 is TGTGCCAGTTCCCGGGACAGGGGGCTCTATGGCTACACCTTC.

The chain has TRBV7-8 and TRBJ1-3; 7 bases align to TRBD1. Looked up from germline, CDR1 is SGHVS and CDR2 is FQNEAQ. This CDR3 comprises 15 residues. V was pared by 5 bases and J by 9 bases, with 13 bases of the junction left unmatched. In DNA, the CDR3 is TGTGCCAGCAGCACCGGGACAGCGGCTTCTTCCACCATATATTTT. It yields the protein CASSTGTAASSTIYF.

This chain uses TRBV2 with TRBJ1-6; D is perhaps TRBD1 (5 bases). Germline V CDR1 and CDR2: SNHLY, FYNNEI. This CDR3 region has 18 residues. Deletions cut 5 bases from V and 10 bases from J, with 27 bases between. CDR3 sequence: CASSFRSGRGLSGSPLHF. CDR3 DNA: TGTGCCAGCAGTTTTAGGTCCGGGCGGGGACTAAGCGGATCACCCCTCCACTTT.

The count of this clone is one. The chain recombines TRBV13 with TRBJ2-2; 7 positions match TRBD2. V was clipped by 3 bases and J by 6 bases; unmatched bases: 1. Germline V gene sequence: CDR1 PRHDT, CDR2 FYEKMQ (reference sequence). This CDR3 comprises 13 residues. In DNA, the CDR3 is TGTGCCAGCAGCTTGGGGGGGGCCGGGGAGCTGTTTTTT. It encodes CASSLGGAGELFF.

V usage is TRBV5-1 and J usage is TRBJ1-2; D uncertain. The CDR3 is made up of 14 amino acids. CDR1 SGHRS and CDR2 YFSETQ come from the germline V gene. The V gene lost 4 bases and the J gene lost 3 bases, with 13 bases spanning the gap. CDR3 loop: CASSPFTADYGYTF. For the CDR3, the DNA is TGCGCCAGCAGCCCCTTTACAGCAGACTATGGCTACACCTTC.

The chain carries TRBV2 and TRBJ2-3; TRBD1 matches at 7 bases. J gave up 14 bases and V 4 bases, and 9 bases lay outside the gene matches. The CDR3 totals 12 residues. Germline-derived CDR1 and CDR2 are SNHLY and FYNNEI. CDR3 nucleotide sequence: TGTGCCAGCAGTGCTCAACAGGGGCTCTCGTATTTT. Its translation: CASSAQQGLSYF. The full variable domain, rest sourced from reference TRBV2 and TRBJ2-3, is EPEVTQTPSHQVTQMGQEVILRCVPISNHLYFYWYRQILGQKVEFLVSFYNNEISEKSEIFDDQFSVERPDGSNFTLKIRSTKLEDSAMYFCASSAQQGLSYFGPGTRLTVL.

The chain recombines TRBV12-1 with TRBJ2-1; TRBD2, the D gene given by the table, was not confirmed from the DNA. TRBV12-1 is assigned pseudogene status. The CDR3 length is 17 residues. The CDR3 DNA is TGTGCCAGCAGCTGCCTAAAGCGGGGGGCCTTCTACAATGAGCAGTTCTTC. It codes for CASSCLKRGAFYNEQFF.

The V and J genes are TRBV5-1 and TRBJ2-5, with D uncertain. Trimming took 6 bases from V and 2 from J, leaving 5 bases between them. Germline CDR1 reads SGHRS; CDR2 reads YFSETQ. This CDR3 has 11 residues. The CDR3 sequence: CASTHQETQYF. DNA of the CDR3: TGCGCCAGCACCCATCAAGAGACCCAGTACTTC.

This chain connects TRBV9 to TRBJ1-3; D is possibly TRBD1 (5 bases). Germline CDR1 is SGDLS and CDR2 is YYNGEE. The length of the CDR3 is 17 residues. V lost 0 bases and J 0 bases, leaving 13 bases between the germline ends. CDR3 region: CASSVVPGSGSGNTIYF. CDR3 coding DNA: TGTGCCAGCAGCGTAGTCCCAGGGAGCGGCTCTGGAAACACCATATATTTT. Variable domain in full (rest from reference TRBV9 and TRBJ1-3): DSGVTQTPKHLITATGQRVTLRCSPRSGDLSVYWYQQSLDQGLQFLIQYYNGEERAKGNILERFSAQQFPDLHSELNLSSLELGDSALYFCASSVVPGSGSGNTIYFGEGSWLTVV.

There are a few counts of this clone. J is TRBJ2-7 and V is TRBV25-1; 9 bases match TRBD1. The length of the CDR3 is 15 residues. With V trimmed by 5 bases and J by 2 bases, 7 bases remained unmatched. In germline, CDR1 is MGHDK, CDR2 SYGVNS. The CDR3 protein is CASSSWTGATYEQYF. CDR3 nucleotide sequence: TGTGCCAGCAGTTCGTGGACAGGGGCCACCTACGAGCAGTACTTC.

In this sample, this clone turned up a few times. The CDR3 is CASSWAGRGGTEAFF. For the CDR3, the DNA is TGTGCCAGCAGCTGGGCGGGCAGGGGTGGAACTGAAGCTTTCTTT. This sequence joins TRBV5-4 and TRBJ1-1; weak D call: TRBD1 (6 bases). From germline, CDR1 is SGHNT and CDR2 YYREEE (reference sequence). This CDR3 comprises 15 residues. V lost 3 bases to trimming and J lost 5 bases, with 17 bases between them.

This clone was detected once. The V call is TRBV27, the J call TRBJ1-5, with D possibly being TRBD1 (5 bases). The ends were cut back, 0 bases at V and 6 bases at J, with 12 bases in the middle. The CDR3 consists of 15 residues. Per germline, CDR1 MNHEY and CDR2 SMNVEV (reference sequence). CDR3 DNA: TGTGCCAGCAGTTTATCAGCAGGGTTGGGTCAGCCCCAGCATTTT. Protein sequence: CASSLSAGLGQPQHF.